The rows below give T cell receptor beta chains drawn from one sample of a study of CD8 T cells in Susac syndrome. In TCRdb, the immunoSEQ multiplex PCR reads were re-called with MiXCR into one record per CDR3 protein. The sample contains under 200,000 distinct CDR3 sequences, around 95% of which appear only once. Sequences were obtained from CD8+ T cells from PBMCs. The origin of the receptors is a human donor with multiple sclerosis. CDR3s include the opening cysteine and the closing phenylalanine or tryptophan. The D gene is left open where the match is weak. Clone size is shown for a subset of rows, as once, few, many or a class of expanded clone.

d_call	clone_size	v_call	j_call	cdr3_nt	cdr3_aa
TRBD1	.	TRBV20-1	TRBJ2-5	TGCAGTGCTAGTATCTACAGGGGGCGGGAGACCCAGTACTTC	CSASIYRGRETQYF
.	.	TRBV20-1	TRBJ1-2	TGCAGTGCTAGAGACATCGCTAACTATGGCTACACCTTC	CSARDIANYGYTF
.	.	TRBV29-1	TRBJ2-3	TGCAGCGCCTTTTTGGGAGGCCTCACAGATACGCAGTATTTT	CSAFLGGLTDTQYF
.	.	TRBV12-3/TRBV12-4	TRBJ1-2	TGTGCCAGCAGTTCCACACGCTTTTATGGCTACACCTTC	CASSSTRFYGYTF
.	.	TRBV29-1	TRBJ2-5	TGCAGCGCCCCTCATGAAAGGGTAGAGACCCAGTACTTC	CSAPHERVETQYF
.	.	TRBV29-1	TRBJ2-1	TGCAGCGTTGAAGGGCTAGCGAATAATCGCTACAATGAGCAGTTCTTC	CSVEGLANNRYNEQFF
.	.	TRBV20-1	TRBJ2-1	TGCAGTGCTATGGCGGGCTGGTTGCAGTTCTTC	CSAMAGWLQFF
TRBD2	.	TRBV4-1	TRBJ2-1	TGCGCCAGCAGCCAGATGGGACTAGCGGGAGGGCCAGATTCCTACAATGAGCAGTTCTTC	CASSQMGLAGGPDSYNEQFF
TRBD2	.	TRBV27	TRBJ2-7	TGTGCCAGCAGTTCCCTAGCGGGAGCCTACGAGCAGTACTTC	CASSSLAGAYEQYF
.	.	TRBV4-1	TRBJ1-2	TGCGCCAGCAGCCCTCGGGATAACTATGGCTACACCTTC	CASSPRDNYGYTF
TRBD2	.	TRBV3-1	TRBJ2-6	TGTGCCAGCAGCCAAGAATATTCGAGGCGGGAGGTCGGCTCTGGGGCCAACGTCCTGACTTTC	CASSQEYSRREVGSGANVLTF
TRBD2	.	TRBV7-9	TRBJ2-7	TGTGCCAGCAGCTACCCTGGGACTAGTCACGAGCAGTACTTC	CASSYPGTSHEQYF
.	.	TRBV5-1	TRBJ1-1	TGCGCCAGCAGCTTCCGGGACGGAGTTTGGGACACTGAAGCTTTCTTT	CASSFRDGVWDTEAFF
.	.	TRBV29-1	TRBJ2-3	TGCAGCGTTCGCTGGGACACAGATACGCAGTATTTT	CSVRWDTDTQYF
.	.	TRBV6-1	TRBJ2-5	TGTGCCAGCAGTCTCCCTAGTGGAGGGGGGCAAGAGACCCAGTACTTC	CASSLPSGGGQETQYF
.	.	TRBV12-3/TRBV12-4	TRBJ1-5	TGTGCCAGCATTGCCGGGTATGGACAGCCCCAGCATTTT	CASIAGYGQPQHF
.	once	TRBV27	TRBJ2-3	TGTGCCAGCAGCAAGTTCGGGCGTGATACGCAGTATTTT	CASSKFGRDTQYF
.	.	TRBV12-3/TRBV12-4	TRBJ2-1	TGTGCCAGCATAAGCGGTTACAATGAGCAGTTCTTC	CASISGYNEQFF
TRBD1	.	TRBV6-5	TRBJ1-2	TGTGCCAGCAGTGCCGGGACAGGGGGGAACACCTTC	CASSAGTGGNTF
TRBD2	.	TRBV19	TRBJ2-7	TGTGCCAGTAGTCCAGGACTAGCGGAGTCCTACGAGCAGTACTTC	CASSPGLAESYEQYF
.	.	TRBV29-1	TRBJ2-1	TGCAGCGTGCTAGGGGGAGTAGGGCGGGAGCCTCGCGATGAGCAGTTCTTC	CSVLGGVGREPRDEQFF
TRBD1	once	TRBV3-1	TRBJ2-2	TGTGCCAGCAGCCCCCGACAGGGTGTTTACACCGGGGAGCTGTTTTTT	CASSPRQGVYTGELFF
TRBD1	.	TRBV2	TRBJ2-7	TGTGCCAGCATACAGGGGGCCTACGAGCAGTACTTC	CASIQGAYEQYF
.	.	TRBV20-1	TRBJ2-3	TGCAGTGCTAGAGACGTTTTAGGGGGTGTGTGGATAGATACGCAGTATTTT	CSARDVLGGVWIDTQYF
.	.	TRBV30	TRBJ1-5	TGTGCCTGGAGTGGCCCGGGGACGGCTAGCAATCAGCCCCAGCATTTT	CAWSGPGTASNQPQHF
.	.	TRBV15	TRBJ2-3	TGTGCCACCAGCAGAATTACAGATACGCAGTATTTT	CATSRITDTQYF
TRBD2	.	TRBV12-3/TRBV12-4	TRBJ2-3	TGTGCCAGCACCCTAGCGGGAGATACAGATACGCAGTATTTT	CASTLAGDTDTQYF
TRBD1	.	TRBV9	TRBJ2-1	TGTGCCAGCAGCAACGACAGGGTTGAGCAGTTCTTC	CASSNDRVEQFF
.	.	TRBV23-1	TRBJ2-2	TGCGCCAGCAGTCCTGGTCCAGGGAAGAACACCGGGGAGCTGTTTTTT	CASSPGPGKNTGELFF
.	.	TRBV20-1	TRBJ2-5	TGCAGTGCTAGAGTGGCAGGAGGCTCGGAGACCCAGTACTTC	CSARVAGGSETQYF
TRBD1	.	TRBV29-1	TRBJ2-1	TGCAGCGTTGACCCCCGTGGCGCCTCAGGGGGTGAGCAGTTCTTC	CSVDPRGASGGEQFF
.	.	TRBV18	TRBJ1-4	TGTGCCAGCTCACCAACGGGGGATTGGAATGAAAAACTGTTTTTT	CASSPTGDWNEKLFF